This T cell receptor beta chain was sequenced in a study of blood T cell repertoires in COVID-19 (dated by TCRdb to the early 2020s). About the full investigation: Samples covering the acute and convalescent phases of COVID-19 were provided by collaborators in the United States, Italy and Spain. The material from the prospective study consisted of cDNA or gDNA derived from T cells, B-cell-depleted T cells, or PBMCs. Deeply sampled blood TCRbeta repertoires from subjects exposed to, actively infected with, or recovered from COVID-19 were included in the dataset. A freely available public database, intended as a resource for researchers studying the immune response to SARS-CoV-2, is where the repertoires were released. Samples were obtained from the ongoing ImmuneRACE study (first 160 participants) and from about 1,300 subjects provided by 6 global collaborators. Nearly every sample came with metadata listing a de-identified subject ID, COVID-19 status, age in years and sex. HLA class I and class II types, where available, came from metadata supplied by the sample provider rather than from assay-based typing.

The research as a whole found: How much clinical and demographic metadata was included differed by source and by participant, and the metadata was provided uncurated.

CDR1 is given as MNHEY and CDR2 as SMNVEV, both from the germline V gene (reference sequence). V is clipped by 3 bases and J by 4 bases, and the sequence between their germline boundaries is 10 bases long. Reading from cysteine to phenylalanine, the CDR3 counts 14 amino acids. Just the 42-base CDR3 DNA is kept, in frame starting at base 1. The immunoSEQ Assay, a bias-controlled multiplex PCR, was used to amplify TCRbeta CDR3 regions from genomic DNA. The source study handled its data this way. Within the assay, amplification of reference gene primers was used to estimate how many nucleated cells each sample contained. To quantify the absolute abundance of each unique TCRbeta CDR3 rearrangement, sequence reads were collapsed and filtered. For each sample, productive Simpson clonality was calculated as the square root of Simpson's diversity index over productive rearrangements. The clones in this table, taken by TCRdb from immuneACCESS, are in-frame only. Not every clone is retained; where verified, under half of the shortfall comes from an unresolved V gene, and the cause of the rest is unknown. The V and J calls and the clone size are those of that table, but D and trimming were determined from the DNA. This sample has roughly 220,000 clones in its table, and roughly 88% of those were observed once. The ten largest clones add up to roughly 2.3% of the sample.

Another Seattle source contributed samples from volunteer blood donors who had recovered from COVID-19. The collaborating institutions used their own protocols to collect whole blood in K2EDTA tubes. For TCRbeta analysis, collaborator samples were shipped as frozen whole blood, as isolated PBMCs, or as DNA extracted from either sample type. Comments on this clone: It has no known antigen specificity. Base qualities are missing; no much larger clone stands one base away.

The V gene is TRBV27 and the J gene is TRBJ1-5; the D gene is perhaps TRBD1, on 5 matching bases. The sample comprised peripheral blood. The TCR originated in a man younger than 40 who had recovered from COVID-19. The CDR3 protein: CASSFYGGNQPQHF. The nucleotide sequence is TGTGCCAGCAGTTTTTACGGGGGTAATCAGCCCCAGCATTTT.